The 14 T cell receptor beta chains given below trace back to one sample, sequenced in a study of CXCR3-negative and CXCR3-positive naive CD8 T cells. cDNA libraries for TRB were generated by 5' RACE incorporating UMI labels. TCRdb reprocessed the 5' RACE reads and keeps a single row for each CDR3 protein, giving no DNA. Its clone listing holds tens of thousands of distinct CDR3 sequences. Sample: naive CXCR3- CD8+ T cells from blood. The sample's subset: CD45RO-CCR7+CD27+CD95- naive CD8+ T cells lacking CXCR3 (TNR3-). These receptors all come from a human donor in good health. Some clones in this sample may be carry-over from other donors' samples.

This chain joins TRBV12-3 or TRBV12-4 and TRBJ1-1; the TRBD1 assignment by TCRdb is unverifiable without DNA. The CDR3 length is 15 residues. The CDR3 sequence is CASSTRTGQNTEAFF.

V usage is TRBV14 and J usage is TRBJ1-1; TCRdb's D gene call, TRBD1, goes unchecked for lack of DNA. There are 14 residues in the CDR3. CDR1 SGHDN and CDR2 FVKESK come from the germline V gene. The CDR3 spells CASSPPDRNLEAFF.

The V and J genes are TRBV5-5 and TRBJ2-7. The CDR3 runs 14 residues. Germline CDR1 reads SGHKS; CDR2 reads YYEKEE (reference sequence). CDR3 region: CASSPYVGTDEQYF.

The chain combines TRBV28 with TRBJ2-7; TCRdb proposes TRBD2, but this gene call is untestable without DNA. The CDR3 runs to 17 residues. Germline CDR1 is MDHEN and CDR2 is SYDVKM. The CDR3 protein is CASSLYGETHSSYEQYF.

The CDR3 reads CASSSGTGGWTGELFF. The chain carries TRBV7-6 and TRBJ2-2; TCRdb's assignment of TRBD1 cannot be checked, as there is no DNA. The CDR3 length is 16 residues. CDR1 is SGHVS and CDR2 is FNYEAQ in the germline V gene. The whole variable domain, remainder taken from reference TRBV7-6 and TRBJ2-2, is GAGVSQSPRYKVTKRGQDVALRCDPISGHVSLYWYRQALGQGPEFLTYFNYEAQQDKSGLPNDRFSAERPEGSISTLTIQRTEQRDSAMYRCASSSGTGGWTGELFFGEGSRLTVL.

V gene TRBV29-1 combines with J gene TRBJ2-1; no DNA is available, so the TRBD2 call from TCRdb remains unchecked. The CDR3 extends over 13 amino acids. CDR1 SQVTM and CDR2 ANQGSEA come from the germline V gene. CDR3: CSVVAGNYNELFF.

The chain has TRBV7-9 and TRBJ2-5; TCRdb returns TRBD1, unconfirmable since there is no DNA. The CDR3 spans 14 residues. CDR1 is SEHNR, CDR2 FQNEAQ, per germline (reference sequence). CDR3 amino acids: CASSSPGPPSTQYF.

The J gene is TRBJ1-6, the V gene TRBV7-9; TCRdb selects TRBD1, and the lack of DNA leaves this call unchecked. The CDR3 has 15 residues. Germline-derived CDR1 and CDR2 are SEHNR and FQNEAQ (reference sequence). The CDR3 spells CASSPEGGNNSPLHF.

The V and J genes are TRBV29-1 and TRBJ2-1; the D call from TCRdb, TRBD1, cannot be confirmed without DNA. The CDR3 loop spans 16 amino acids. The germline gives CDR1 SQVTM, CDR2 ANQGSEA. Here the CDR3 reads CSVEDKGFPAGNEQFF.

The chain uses TRBV29-1 and TRBJ2-7; TCRdb reports TRBD1, a call that lacks DNA to check it against. Germline CDR1 reads SQVTM; CDR2 reads ANQGSEA. The CDR3 runs 15 residues. The CDR3 protein is CSGATTGDEYYEQYF.

This chain uses TRBV7-2 with TRBJ2-5; TCRdb's D call, TRBD1, is unchecked because there is no DNA. The V gene's germline CDR1 is SGHTA and CDR2 FQGNSA. This CDR3 is built from 15 residues. Here the CDR3 reads CASSRMGGLQETQYF.

V usage is TRBV12-3 or TRBV12-4 and J usage is TRBJ1-1; the TCRdb call, TRBD1, lacks DNA for checking. The CDR3 runs to 15 residues. The CDR3 is CASSFRTGGVTEAFF.

The chain links TRBV7-9 to TRBJ2-5; checking the TCRdb D call of TRBD1 is not possible without DNA. This CDR3 is built from 15 residues. Germline V gene lookup returns CDR1 SEHNR and CDR2 FQNEAQ (reference sequence). This chain's CDR3 is CASSSNRADQETQYF.

The chain carries TRBV10-3 and TRBJ1-1. This CDR3 is 14 amino acids long. Germline V gene lookup returns CDR1 ENHRY and CDR2 SYGVKD. CDR3 sequence: CAISESGMNTEAFF.